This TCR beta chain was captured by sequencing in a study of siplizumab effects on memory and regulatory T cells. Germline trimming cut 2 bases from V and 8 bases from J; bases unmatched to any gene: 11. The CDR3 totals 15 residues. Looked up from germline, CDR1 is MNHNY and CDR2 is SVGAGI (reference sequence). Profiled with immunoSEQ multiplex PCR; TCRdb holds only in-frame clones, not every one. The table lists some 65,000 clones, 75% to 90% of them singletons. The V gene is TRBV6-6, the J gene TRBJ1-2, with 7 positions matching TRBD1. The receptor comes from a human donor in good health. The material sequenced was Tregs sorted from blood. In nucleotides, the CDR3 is TGTGCCAGCAGTTACCAACAGACAGGGATTGGCGGCTACACCTTC. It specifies CASSYQQTGIGGYTF.